One sample yielded the 14 T cell receptor beta chains listed below, sequenced in a study of cytomegalovirus exposure and HLA in healthy donors. The table came from immunoSEQ multiplex PCR; TCRdb's copy has only in-frame clones and leaves some out. The repertoire has about 150,000 clones, more than 70% of them found once; the top ten carry roughly 2.1%. Source material: PBMCs. Receptor source: a human donor in good health.

The rearrangement uses TRBV15 and TRBJ1-1, with D perhaps matching TRBD1 (5 bases). Trimming took off 1 base at V and 1 base at J, with 10 bases between the two ends. The CDR3 extends over 15 amino acids. Germline-derived CDR1 and CDR2 are LNHNV and YYDKDF (reference sequence). CDR3 nucleotides: TGTGCCACCAGCAGAGGTCGGGGGGAGAACACTGAAGCTTTCTTT. The encoded protein is CATSRGRGENTEAFF.

For the CDR3, the DNA is TGTGCCAGCAGCGGCCTCGGGACAGTGTACAATGAGCAGTTCTTC. Encoded protein: CASSGLGTVYNEQFF. This chain connects TRBV9 to TRBJ2-1; TRBD1 matches 7 bases. V lost 3 bases and J lost 4; bases outside the gene matches: 7. The CDR3 has 15 amino acids. The germline gives CDR1 SGDLS, CDR2 YYNGEE.

The V and J genes are TRBV6-5 and TRBJ1-5, with D maybe TRBD1 (6 bases). Between the trimmed V and J ends, which lost 5 bases and 0 bases, there was a span of 11 bases. This CDR3 contains 15 residues. Germline V lookup: CDR1 MNHEY, CDR2 SVGAGI. CDR3: CASSRDRSSNQPQHF. In DNA, the CDR3 is TGTGCCAGCAGTCGTGACAGGAGTAGCAATCAGCCCCAGCATTTT.

The chain links TRBV6-5 to TRBJ1-1; D gene unclear. The CDR3 spans 13 residues. CDR1 and CDR2 from the germline V gene are MNHEY and SVGAGI. Trimming shortened V by 2 bases and J by 5 bases, and 9 bases separated the two germline ends. The chain's CDR3 is CASSYAERTEAFF. Written as DNA, the CDR3 is TGTGCCAGCAGTTACGCTGAGAGGACTGAAGCTTTCTTT.

The chain is built from TRBV7-3 and TRBJ2-1, with D possibly being TRBD1 (6 bases). Germline CDR1 is SGHTA and CDR2 is FQGTGA. V lost 1 base to trimming and J lost 8 bases, with 18 bases between them. The CDR3 spans 16 residues. As DNA, the CDR3 is TGTGCCAGCAGCTTAAAGCCAGGGCCGCCAGGGGATGAGCAGTTCTTC. Translated, it gives CASSLKPGPPGDEQFF.

V gene TRBV6-4 combines with J gene TRBJ2-3, with 7 bases matching TRBD2. Germline values: CDR1 MRHNA, CDR2 SNTAGT. The junction had 2 bases not matched to a gene; V was cut back by 2 bases and J by 0 bases. The CDR3 loop spans 15 amino acids. This chain's CDR3 is CASSDTGGSTDTQYF. CDR3 nucleotides: TGTGCCAGCAGTGACACGGGGGGAAGCACAGATACGCAGTATTTT.

The J gene is TRBJ1-4, the V gene TRBV2, with D possibly TRBD1 on 6 matching bases. Germline CDR1 and CDR2: SNHLY and FYNNEI. The CDR3 extends over 14 amino acids. Trimming removed 2 bases at V and 13 bases at J, with 17 bases between. The CDR3: CASSEWKGGLLLFF. As DNA, the CDR3 is TGTGCCAGCAGTGAATGGAAGGGGGGGCTCTTACTGTTTTTT.

The V and J genes are TRBV5-1 and TRBJ1-1, with 9 bases lining up with TRBD1. With 1 base clipped from V and 1 base from J, the junction kept 8 bases outside the gene matches. Looked up from germline, CDR1 is SGHRS and CDR2 is YFSETQ. The CDR3 covers 17 residues. The CDR3, as DNA: TGCGCCAGCAGCTTGACCGGGACAGGGTATGGGAACACTGAAGCTTTCTTT. It codes for CASSLTGTGYGNTEAFF. The full variable domain, its missing parts supplied by reference TRBV5-1 and TRBJ1-1, is KAGVTQTPRYLIKTRGQQVTLSCSPISGHRSVSWYQQTPGQGLQFLFEYFSETQRNKGNFPGRFSGRQFSNSRSEMNVSTLELGDSALYLCASSLTGTGYGNTEAFFGQGTRLTVV.

The V call is TRBV6-6, the J call TRBJ2-2, with D unclear. The germline V gene encodes CDR1 MNHNY and CDR2 SVGAGI (reference sequence). Between the trimmed V and J ends, which lost 7 bases and 2 bases, there was a span of 8 bases. The CDR3 runs to 13 residues. Written as DNA, the CDR3 is TGTGCCAGCATTACTTCTAACACCGGGGAGCTGTTTTTT. This encodes CASITSNTGELFF.

The genes are TRBV28 and TRBJ2-1; D is unresolved. Germline loops: CDR1 MDHEN, CDR2 SYDVKM. V lost 4 bases and J lost 2, with 21 bases in between. The CDR3 spans 18 residues. The DNA of the CDR3 is TGTGCCAGCAGTTCAGATCCCCTAGTCTCGTGGGCCTACAATGAGCAGTTCTTC. It is translated as CASSSDPLVSWAYNEQFF.

V gene TRBV15 combines with J gene TRBJ2-1; 9 positions match TRBD1. CDR3 length: 13 residues. V trimming: 3 bases; J trimming: 8 bases; junction bases outside the gene matches: 2. Germline CDR1 and CDR2: LNHNV and YYDKDF (reference sequence). Here the CDR3 reads CATSRDRGYEQFF. In DNA, the CDR3 is TGTGCCACCAGCAGGGACAGGGGCTATGAGCAGTTCTTC.

J is TRBJ2-1 and V is TRBV28; 8 bases fit TRBD2. This CDR3 is 15 amino acids long. V shed 6 bases and J 6 bases; nucleotides not matched to a gene: 10. The germline V gene has CDR1 MDHEN and CDR2 SYDVKM. The CDR3 DNA sequence: TGTGCCAGCAGCTCCCCGGGACTAGGTGGCAATGAGCAGTTCTTC. Protein: CASSSPGLGGNEQFF.

V is TRBV5-1 and J is TRBJ2-2, with D possibly TRBD1 on 5 matching bases. Per germline, CDR1 SGHRS and CDR2 YFSETQ. This CDR3 spans 15 amino acids. Trimming pared 3 bases from V and 6 bases from J, leaving 15 bases between. In DNA form, the CDR3 reads TGCGCCAGCAGCTATCAGGGTGTGGACCCCGGGGAGCTGTTTTTT. Translation: CASSYQGVDPGELFF.

The chain combines TRBV7-3 with TRBJ1-1, with a tentative D call TRBD1 (6 bases). The CDR3 length is 14 residues. V was trimmed by 1 base and J by 5 bases, leaving 11 bases between them. The germline V gene encodes CDR1 SGHTA and CDR2 FQGTGA. The DNA for the CDR3 is TGTGCCAGCAGCTTAATGCTAGACAGGACTGAAGCTTTCTTT. Translated, it gives CASSLMLDRTEAFF.